The rows below give T cell receptor beta chains drawn from one sample of a study of vaccination and CD4 T cells after COVID-19. Their specific antigens are unknown. TCRdb redid the calling of the PCR reads with MiXCR, one entry per CDR3 protein. This table has around 9,000 distinct CDR3 sequences, approximately 60% appearing once. The sample consisted of CD4+ T cells from blood, cultured in vitro. These receptors originate from a human donor who had recovered from COVID-19. CDR3s leave out the opening cysteine and the closing phenylalanine or tryptophan.

j_call v_call cdr3_length cdr3_aa
TRBJ1-2 TRBV12-3/TRBV12-4 12 ASSPGQGAGGYT
TRBJ1-3 TRBV5-4 15 ASRPSGTGARGNTIY
TRBJ1-3 TRBV27 13 ASSLSTGVGNTIY
TRBJ2-3 TRBV6-1 12 ASSPGLYTDTQY
TRBJ2-3 TRBV24-1 14 ATSAPVLGSTDTQY
TRBJ2-7 TRBV20-1 12 SASGSVGPYEQY
TRBJ1-1 TRBV9 12 ASSPDLMNTEAF
TRBJ1-5 TRBV20-1 14 SASSQGGALLQPQH
TRBJ1-2 TRBV7-2 11 ASSPGPLRGYT
TRBJ1-2 TRBV19 11 ASSKGARYGYT
TRBJ1-1 TRBV7-2 13 ASSLDQNPNTEAF
TRBJ1-1 TRBV27 13 ASSLSRTGNTEAF
TRBJ2-4 TRBV15 13 ATSRVGEAKNIQY
TRBJ1-2 TRBV9 11 ASSVEREGGYT
TRBJ1-2 TRBV4-1 9 ASSQGDGYT
TRBJ1-6 TRBV27 11 ASSRTENSPLH
TRBJ1-2 TRBV20-1 10 SARSREAGYT
TRBJ2-5 TRBV29-1 12 SVVGTSGQETQY
TRBJ1-1 TRBV10-2 11 ASSERVGTEAF
TRBJ1-1 TRBV30 13 AWSVHSLTNTEAF
TRBJ2-3 TRBV20-1 15 SARGLAGGPRTDTQY
TRBJ2-7 TRBV20-1 13 SAGFSQGATYEQY
TRBJ2-5 TRBV7-2 12 ASSSGQGKETQY
TRBJ2-5 TRBV9 12 ASSVGGSGETQY
TRBJ2-2 TRBV19 13 ASQKLAGGTGELF
TRBJ2-5 TRBV5-1 14 ASSLSNRGPKETQY
TRBJ2-5 TRBV20-1 11 SAPLSGRETQY
TRBJ2-6 TRBV6-1 13 ASRTGGSGANVLT
TRBJ1-2 TRBV7-2 11 ASSRDRGYGYT
TRBJ1-3 TRBV7-9 14 ASSPETGLPGNTIY
TRBJ2-7 TRBV7-7 12 ASSLGTGLDEQY
TRBJ2-1 TRBV7-3 12 ASSRGGLDNEQF
TRBJ2-3 TRBV11-2 12 ASSFPGSTDTQY
TRBJ2-7 TRBV19 12 ASSLRDGPYEQY
TRBJ1-2 TRBV5-6 11 ASSFRANYGYT
TRBJ1-2 TRBV19 12 ATLDRRRNYGYT
TRBJ1-2 TRBV11-3 11 ASSGTGGSGYT
TRBJ1-4 TRBV18 12 ASSPNAVQNGVF
TRBJ1-6 TRBV19 10 ASSARDSPLH
TRBJ2-1 TRBV5-1 14 ASKRLIGGGDNEQF
TRBJ2-6 TRBV23-1 16 ASSQLRTSPRGANVLT
TRBJ1-1 TRBV19 13 ATMGEGRGNTEAF
TRBJ1-2 TRBV10-3 12 AIRSSGINYGYT